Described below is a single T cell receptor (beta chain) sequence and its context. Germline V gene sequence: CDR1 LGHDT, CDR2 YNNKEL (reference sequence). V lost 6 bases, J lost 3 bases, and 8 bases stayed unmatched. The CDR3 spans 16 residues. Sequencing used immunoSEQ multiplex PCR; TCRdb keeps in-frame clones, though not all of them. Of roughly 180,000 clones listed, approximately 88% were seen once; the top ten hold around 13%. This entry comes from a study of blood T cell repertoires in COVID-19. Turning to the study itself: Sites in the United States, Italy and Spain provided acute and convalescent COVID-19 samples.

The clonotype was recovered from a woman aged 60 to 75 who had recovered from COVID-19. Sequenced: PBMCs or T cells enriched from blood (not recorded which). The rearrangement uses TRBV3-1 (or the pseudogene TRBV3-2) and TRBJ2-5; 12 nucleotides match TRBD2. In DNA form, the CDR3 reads TGTGCCAGCAGTTCCTGGACTAGCGGGGTTAAAGAGACCCAGTACTTC. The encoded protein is CASSSWTSGVKETQYF.